The sequence of this T cell receptor (beta chain) was determined in a study of blood T cell repertoires in COVID-19 (dated by TCRdb to the early 2020s). Broadly, across the study: Collaborator samples came from the United States, Italy and Spain and covered acute and convalescent phases of COVID-19. The material from the prospective study consisted of cDNA or gDNA derived from T cells, B-cell-depleted T cells, or PBMCs. The dataset comprised deeply sampled blood TCRbeta repertoires from subjects exposed to, actively infected with, or recovered from COVID-19. The repertoires were released in a freely available public database intended as a resource for research on the immune response to SARS-CoV-2. Samples were obtained from the ongoing ImmuneRACE study (first 160 participants) and from roughly 1,300 subjects provided by 6 global collaborators. A de-identified subject ID, COVID-19 status, age in years and sex were almost always included in the sample metadata. Where available, HLA class I and class II types were taken from metadata supplied by the sample provider and were not determined by assay-based typing. General study outcomes and caveats: The amount of clinical and demographic metadata varied by source and participant and was provided uncurated.

Enrolling through a virtual design, the prospective study's participants ranged in age from roughly 18 to 90 years and lived across 24 United States geographic areas. In the prospective study, participants were assigned to cohorts based on the clinical history participants reported in a screening survey and a study questionnaire. ImmuneRACE Cohort 3 recovered participants were defined by two consecutive negative NP/OP PCR tests, healthcare professional clearance, or symptom resolution. In the prospective study, whole blood, serum and a nasopharyngeal or oropharyngeal swab were collected from each participant by mobile phlebotomists. Prospective study participants could optionally give additional blood draws and questionnaires over an approximately 2-month period. Before DNA extraction, prospective study blood samples were shipped either frozen or at room temperature. TCRbeta CDR3 regions were amplified from genomic DNA using the immunoSEQ Assay, a bias-controlled multiplex PCR. Turning to the authors' computational methods: The number of nucleated cells in each sample was estimated by amplification of reference gene primers within the assay. To quantify the absolute abundance of each unique TCRbeta CDR3 rearrangement, sequence reads were collapsed and filtered. For each sample, productive Simpson clonality was calculated as the square root of Simpson's diversity index over productive rearrangements. The immuneACCESS repertoire file appears here via TCRdb, limited to in-frame rearrangements. These files lack a portion of the clones; in checked studies, under half of the deficit traces to unresolved V genes, and the cause of the others is not known. That table furnishes V, J and clone size, whereas the DNA furnished D and trimming. This sample lists some 320,000 clones; 70% to 90% were detected once. 5.3% of the sample rests with the top ten.

Concerning this clone itself: What antigen it recognizes has not been identified. No quality values exist for individual bases; no much larger clone is one base distant.

The V end loses 4 bases and the J end loses 5 bases, and a stretch of 23 bases separates them. Via the germline V gene, CDR1 is ENHRY and CDR2 SYGVKD. The CDR3 measures 17 amino acids from cysteine to phenylalanine. Only the CDR3 DNA is retained, 51 bases long and in frame from the first base. Material for sequencing was PBMCs or T cells enriched from blood (not recorded which). In this chain, TRBV10-3 is recombined with TRBJ2-5, with a weak D call of TRBD2 (7 bases match). The clonotype was recovered from a woman aged 25 to 39 who had recovered from COVID-19. The nucleotide sequence reads as follows: TGTGCCATCAGTGGCGCCATTGCCGGGGGGACACGTGAGACCCAGTACTTC. Its protein product is CAISGAIAGGTRETQYF.